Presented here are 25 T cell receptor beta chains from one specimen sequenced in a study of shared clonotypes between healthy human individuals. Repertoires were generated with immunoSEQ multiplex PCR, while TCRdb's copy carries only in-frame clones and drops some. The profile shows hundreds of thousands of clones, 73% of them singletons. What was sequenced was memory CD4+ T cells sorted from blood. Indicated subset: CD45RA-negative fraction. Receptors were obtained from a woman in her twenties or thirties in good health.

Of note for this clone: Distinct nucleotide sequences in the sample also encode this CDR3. The CDR3 nucleotides are TGTGCCAGCAGCCCTACGGCAGGGGTGGGTACTGAAGCTTTCTTT. This gives the protein CASSPTAGVGTEAFF. The chain links TRBV5-4 to TRBJ1-1; D is possibly TRBD1 (6 bases). Trimming shortened V by 4 bases and J by 5 bases, and 18 bases separated the two germline ends. This CDR3 has 15 residues. CDR1 is SGHNT, CDR2 YYREEE, per germline (reference sequence).

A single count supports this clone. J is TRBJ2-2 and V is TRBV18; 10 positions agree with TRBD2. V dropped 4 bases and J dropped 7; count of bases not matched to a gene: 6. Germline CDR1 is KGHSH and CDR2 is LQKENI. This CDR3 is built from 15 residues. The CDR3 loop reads CASSRASGSIGELFF. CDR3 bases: TGTGCCAGCTCACGGGCTAGCGGGAGCATCGGGGAGCTGTTTTTT.

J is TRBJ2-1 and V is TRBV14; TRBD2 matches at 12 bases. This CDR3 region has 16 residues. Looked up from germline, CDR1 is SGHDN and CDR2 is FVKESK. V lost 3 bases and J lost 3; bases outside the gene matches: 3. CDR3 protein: CASSQTSGSLYNEQFF. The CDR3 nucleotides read TGTGCCAGCAGCCAGACTAGCGGGAGCCTCTACAATGAGCAGTTCTTC. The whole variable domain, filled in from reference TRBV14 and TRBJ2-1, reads EAGVTQFPSHSVIEKGQTVTLRCDPISGHDNLYWYRRVMGKEIKFLLHFVKESKQDESGMPNNRFLAERTGGTYSTLKVQPAELEDSGVYFCASSQTSGSLYNEQFFGPGTRLTVL.

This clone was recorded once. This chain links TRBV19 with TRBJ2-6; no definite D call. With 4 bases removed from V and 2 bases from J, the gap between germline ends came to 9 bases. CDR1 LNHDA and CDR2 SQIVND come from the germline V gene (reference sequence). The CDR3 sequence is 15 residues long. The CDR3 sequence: CASSTLRAGANVLTF. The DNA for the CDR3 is TGTGCCAGTAGTACCCTTAGGGCTGGGGCCAACGTCCTGACTTTC.

For the CDR3, the DNA is TGTGCCACCGCCCCGACCCCTTATGAAAAACTGTTTTTT. Amino acid sequence: CATAPTPYEKLFF. The chain has TRBV15 and TRBJ1-4; D is uncertain. Germline CDR1 and CDR2: LNHNV and YYDKDF (reference sequence). The CDR3 has 13 residues. Deletions cut 8 bases from V and 6 bases from J, with 13 bases between.

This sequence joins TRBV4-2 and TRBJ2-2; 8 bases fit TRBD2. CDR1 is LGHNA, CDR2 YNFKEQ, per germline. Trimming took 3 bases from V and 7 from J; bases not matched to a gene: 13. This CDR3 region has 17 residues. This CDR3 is CASSQPGAGVTIGELFF. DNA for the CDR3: TGTGCCAGCAGCCAGCCGGGAGCGGGAGTCACAATCGGGGAGCTGTTTTTT.

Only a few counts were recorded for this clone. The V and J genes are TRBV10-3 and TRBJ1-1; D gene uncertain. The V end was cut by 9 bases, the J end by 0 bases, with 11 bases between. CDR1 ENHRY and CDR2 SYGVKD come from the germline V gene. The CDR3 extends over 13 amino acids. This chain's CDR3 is CAIRRELNTEAFF. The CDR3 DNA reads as TGTGCCATTCGCCGGGAGCTGAACACTGAAGCTTTCTTT.

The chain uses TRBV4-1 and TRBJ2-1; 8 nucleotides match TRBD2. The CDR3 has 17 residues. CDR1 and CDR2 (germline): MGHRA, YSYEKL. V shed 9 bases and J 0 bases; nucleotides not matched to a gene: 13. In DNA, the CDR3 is TGCGCCAGTAAGCCAAGATATGGGACTAGCTCCTACAATGAGCAGTTCTTC. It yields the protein CASKPRYGTSSYNEQFF.

The CDR3 protein is CASSEGGSGRVSGNEQFF. The CDR3 DNA reads TGCGCCAGCAGTGAGGGGGGTAGCGGACGCGTTAGTGGCAATGAGCAGTTCTTC. The chain recombines TRBV10-1 with TRBJ2-1; TRBD2 is a possible D gene (6 bases). V lost 2 bases, J lost 6 bases, and 23 bases lay in between. The V gene's germline CDR1 is WNHNN and CDR2 SYGVQD (reference sequence). The CDR3 is 18 residues long.

As DNA, the CDR3 is TGTGCCAGCACCGTAGGCCCGACCCAGGGGAATGAGCAGTTCTTC. As protein: CASTVGPTQGNEQFF. The V call is TRBV6-6, the J call TRBJ2-1; possibly TRBD1 for D (6 bases). The CDR3 has 15 residues. The germline V gene has CDR1 MNHNY and CDR2 SVGAGI (reference sequence). V was clipped by 7 bases and J by 7 bases, with 20 bases between them.

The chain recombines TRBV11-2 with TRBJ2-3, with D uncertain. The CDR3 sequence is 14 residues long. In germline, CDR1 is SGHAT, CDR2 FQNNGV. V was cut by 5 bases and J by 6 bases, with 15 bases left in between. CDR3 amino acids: CASSRSDPRDTQYF. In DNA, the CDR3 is TGTGCCAGCAGCCGAAGCGACCCGCGGGATACGCAGTATTTT.

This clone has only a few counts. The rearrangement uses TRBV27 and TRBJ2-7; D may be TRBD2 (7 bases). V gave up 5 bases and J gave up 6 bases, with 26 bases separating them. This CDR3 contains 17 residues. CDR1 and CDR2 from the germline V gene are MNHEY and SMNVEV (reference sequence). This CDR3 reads CASSRVSGGQSSGEQYF. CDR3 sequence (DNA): TGTGCCAGCAGTCGGGTCTCGGGGGGCCAATCTTCTGGCGAGCAGTACTTC.

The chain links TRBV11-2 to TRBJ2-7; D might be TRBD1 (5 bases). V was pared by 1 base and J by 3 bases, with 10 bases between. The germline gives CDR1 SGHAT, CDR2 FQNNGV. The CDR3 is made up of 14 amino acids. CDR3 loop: CASSLAGMVYEQYF. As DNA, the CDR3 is TGTGCCAGCAGCTTAGCAGGGATGGTCTACGAGCAGTACTTC.

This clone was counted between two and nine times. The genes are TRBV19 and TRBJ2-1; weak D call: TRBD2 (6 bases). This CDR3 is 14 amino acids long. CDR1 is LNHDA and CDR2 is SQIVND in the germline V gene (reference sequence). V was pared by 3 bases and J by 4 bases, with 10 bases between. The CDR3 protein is CASSIGTGYNEQFF. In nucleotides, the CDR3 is TGTGCCAGTAGTATCGGGACTGGATACAATGAGCAGTTCTTC.

The DNA of the CDR3 is TGTGCCGGAAGGAGGGGGCCCCACAATGAGCAGTTCTTC. This codes for CAGRRGPHNEQFF. The chain links TRBV2 to TRBJ2-1; D possibly corresponds to TRBD1 (7 bases). Germline V CDR1 and CDR2: SNHLY, FYNNEI. The CDR3 consists of 13 residues. Trimming removed 11 bases from V and 5 bases from J, with 16 bases in between.

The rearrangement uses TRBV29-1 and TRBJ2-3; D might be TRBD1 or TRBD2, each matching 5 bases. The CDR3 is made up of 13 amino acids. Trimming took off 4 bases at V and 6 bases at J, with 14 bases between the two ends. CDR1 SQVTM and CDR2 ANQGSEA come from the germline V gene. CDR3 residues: CSVGGNFVDTQYF. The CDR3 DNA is TGCAGCGTTGGGGGGAACTTTGTGGATACGCAGTATTTT.

The CDR3 DNA reads as TGTGCCAGCAGGGGCGGGACAGTGTTCTCTGGAAACACCATATATTTT. It translates to CASRGGTVFSGNTIYF. The gene calls are TRBV7-2 and TRBJ1-3; 7 bases agree with TRBD1. The CDR3 totals 16 residues. The germline CDR1 and CDR2 sequences are SGHTA and FQGNSA. V shed 6 bases, J shed 0 bases, and the junction held 8 bases outside the gene matches.

The CDR3, as DNA: TGCGCCAGCAGCTTGGGCTACAGGGCACCTTATGGCTACACCTTC. This translates into CASSLGYRAPYGYTF. The chain has TRBV5-1 and TRBJ1-2; tentative D call: TRBD1 (6 bases). The CDR3 runs to 15 residues. V was clipped by 0 bases and J by 5 bases, with 14 bases between them. Looked up from germline, CDR1 is SGHRS and CDR2 is YFSETQ.

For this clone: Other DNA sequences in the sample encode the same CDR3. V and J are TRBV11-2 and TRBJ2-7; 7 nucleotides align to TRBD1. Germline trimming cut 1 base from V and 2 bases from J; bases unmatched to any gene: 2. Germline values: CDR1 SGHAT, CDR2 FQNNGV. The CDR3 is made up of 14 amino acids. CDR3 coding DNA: TGTGCCAGCAGCTTAGCAGGGGGAACCTACGAGCAGTACTTC. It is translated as CASSLAGGTYEQYF.

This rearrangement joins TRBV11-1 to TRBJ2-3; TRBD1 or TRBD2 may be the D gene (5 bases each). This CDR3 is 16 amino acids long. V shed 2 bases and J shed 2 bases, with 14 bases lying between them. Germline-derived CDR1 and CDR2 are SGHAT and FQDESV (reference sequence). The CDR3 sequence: CASSLNTRGITDTQYF. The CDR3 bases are TGTGCCAGCAGCTTAAATACTAGGGGAATCACAGATACGCAGTATTTT.

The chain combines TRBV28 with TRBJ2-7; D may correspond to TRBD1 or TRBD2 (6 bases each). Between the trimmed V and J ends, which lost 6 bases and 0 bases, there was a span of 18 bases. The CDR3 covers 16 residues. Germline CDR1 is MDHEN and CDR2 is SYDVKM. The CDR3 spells CASSRGWGAISYEQYF. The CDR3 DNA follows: TGTGCCAGCAGCCGTGGATGGGGGGCGATCTCCTACGAGCAGTACTTC.

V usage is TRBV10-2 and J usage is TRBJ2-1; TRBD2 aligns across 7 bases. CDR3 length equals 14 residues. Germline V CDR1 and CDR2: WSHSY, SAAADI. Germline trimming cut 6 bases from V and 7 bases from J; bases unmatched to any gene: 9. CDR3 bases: TGCGCCAGCAGGAGGGAGGGAGTGGGTAATGAGCAGTTCTTC. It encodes CASRREGVGNEQFF.

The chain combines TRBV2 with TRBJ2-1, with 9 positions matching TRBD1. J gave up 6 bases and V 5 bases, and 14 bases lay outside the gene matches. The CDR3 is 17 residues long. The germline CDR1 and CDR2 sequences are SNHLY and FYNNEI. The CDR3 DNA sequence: TGTGCCAGCAGTAAAGAAGGGACAGGGCGGGGGTCCAATGAGCAGTTCTTC. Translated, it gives CASSKEGTGRGSNEQFF.

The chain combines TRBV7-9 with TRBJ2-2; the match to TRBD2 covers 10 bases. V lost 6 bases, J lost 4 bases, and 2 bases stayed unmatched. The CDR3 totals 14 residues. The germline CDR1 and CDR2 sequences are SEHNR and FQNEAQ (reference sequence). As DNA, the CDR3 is TGTGCCAGCAGTGGGACTAGCGTCACCGGGGAGCTGTTTTTT. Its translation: CASSGTSVTGELFF. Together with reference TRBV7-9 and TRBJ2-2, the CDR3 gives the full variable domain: DTGVSQNPRHKITKRGQNVTFRCDPISEHNRLYWYRQTLGQGPEFLTYFQNEAQLEKSRLLSDRFSAERPKGSFSTLEIQRTEQGDSAMYLCASSGTSVTGELFFGEGSRLTVL.

Written as DNA, the CDR3 is TGTGCCAGCAGTTACGGCACCCAAGAGACCCAGTACTTC. It encodes CASSYGTQETQYF. The rearrangement uses TRBV6-5 and TRBJ2-5; no clear D. Between the trimmed V and J ends, which lost 2 bases and 1 base, there was a span of 5 bases. Germline CDR1 and CDR2: MNHEY and SVGAGI. The length of the CDR3 is 13 residues.